The sequence of this T cell receptor beta chain was determined in a study of graft-versus-host responses after intestinal transplantation. Study observations and caveats: There were GvH clones found in recipient marrow, and some of them appeared first in ileum or blood.

Grafts had their tissue processed, releasing intraepithelial and lamina propria lymphocytes. Germline V lookup: CDR1 SGHTA, CDR2 FQGNSA. The CDR3 consists of 11 residues. V lost 5 bases and J 9 bases, leaving 9 bases between the germline ends. With respect to this clone: Its specificity is unknown.

TCRdb's copy holds only in-frame clones and misses some; the assay was immunoSEQ multiplex PCR. The profile shows fewer than 20,000 clones, 74% of them singletons. This specimen consisted of ileum tissue, obtained 14 days after transplant. The source is a human patient who received an intestinal transplant, so some T cells may come from the graft donor. This sequence joins TRBV7-2 and TRBJ2-3; D call uncertain. The CDR3 DNA reads TGTGCCAGCAGCCCGCTCGAAACGCAGTATTTT. Translating gives CASSPLETQYF. The full variable domain, completed using reference TRBV7-2 and TRBJ2-3, is GAGVSQSPSNKVTEKGKDVELRCDPISGHTALYWYRQSLGQGLEFLIYFQGNSAPDKSGLPSDRFSAERTGGSVSTLTIQRTQQEDSAVYLCASSPLETQYFGPGTRLTVL.